This T cell receptor (beta chain) was captured in a study of CD8 T cells in ankylosing spondylitis. Study results and limitations: Blood of patients with ankylosing spondylitis appeared to be characterized by a TCR beta motif of eight highly homologous variants. Clones that were linked to disease were CD8+ and were relatively rare in peripheral blood.

Quantitative molecular-barcoded 5'-RACE generated the TCR beta libraries. TCRdb used MiXCR to reprocess the 5' RACE reads, holding one entry per CDR3 protein. This sample has around 390,000 distinct CDR3 sequences, with 20% to 25% found just once. This CDR3 spans 16 amino acids. The germline V and J ends were trimmed by 2 bases and 1 base, with 16 bases remaining between them. The germline CDR1 and CDR2 sequences are SGHRS and YFSETQ. A few counts support this clonotype. Its antigen is unidentified. Sequencing used blood, either unsorted or a sorted T cell fraction (not recorded which). The clonotype originates from a male donor with ankylosing spondylitis. This chain uses TRBV5-1 with TRBJ2-7; D is possibly TRBD1 (6 bases). In DNA form, the CDR3 reads TGCGCCAGCAGCTTCGTAACCGGGACAATTTCCTACGAGCAGTACTTC. Protein: CASSFVTGTISYEQYF.